Shown below are 4 T cell receptor beta chains from a single sample sequenced in a study of blood T cell repertoires in COVID-19. The table came from immunoSEQ multiplex PCR; TCRdb's copy has only in-frame clones and leaves some out. This table has 45,000 to 50,000 clones, about 90% appearing once. Material: peripheral blood. The receptors here all came from a man over 45 with acute or convalescent COVID-19.

Written as DNA, the CDR3 is TGCAGTGCTAGTACTAGCGCGGACGTAACTAAGGAGACCCAGTACTTC. Protein: CSASTSADVTKETQYF. The chain has TRBV20-1 and TRBJ2-5; 7 bases agree with TRBD2. V lost 3 bases and J lost 5; bases outside the gene matches: 15. The CDR3 covers 16 residues. The germline CDR1 and CDR2 sequences are DFQATT and SNEGSKA (reference sequence).

The V and J genes are TRBV30 and TRBJ2-1; unclear D gene. This CDR3 spans 15 amino acids. The V gene lost 3 bases and the J gene lost 0 bases, with 12 bases spanning the gap. Per the germline V gene, CDR1 is GTSNPN and CDR2 is SVGIG (reference sequence). CDR3 sequence (DNA): TGTGCCTGGAGGCTCAGAGGAGCCTCCTACAATGAGCAGTTCTTC. It is translated as CAWRLRGASYNEQFF.

The chain links TRBV29-1 to TRBJ1-1, with TRBD1 matching over 7 bases. The V gene's germline CDR1 is SQVTM and CDR2 ANQGSEA. The CDR3 runs to 14 residues. Germline trimming cut 6 bases from V and 4 bases from J; bases unmatched to any gene: 11. CDR3 sequence reads: CSVNEGAGGTEAFF. In nucleotides, the CDR3 is TGCAGCGTCAATGAAGGCGCAGGGGGCACTGAAGCTTTCTTT. The entire variable domain, with the rest obtained from reference TRBV29-1 and TRBJ1-1, is as follows: SAVISQKPSRDICQRGTSLTIQCQVDSQVTMMFWYRQQPGQSLTLIATANQGSEATYESGFVIDKFPISRPNLTFSTLTVSNMSPEDSSIYLCSVNEGAGGTEAFFGQGTRLTVV.

V gene TRBV9 combines with J gene TRBJ1-2, with TRBD1 as a possible D gene (5 bases). Between the trimmed V and J ends, which lost 1 base and 3 bases, there was a span of 10 bases. The CDR3 totals 14 residues. Looked up from germline, CDR1 is SGDLS and CDR2 is YYNGEE. This chain's CDR3 is CASSVSGGDYGYTF. The DNA of the CDR3 is TGTGCCAGCAGCGTATCGGGAGGGGACTATGGCTACACCTTC.